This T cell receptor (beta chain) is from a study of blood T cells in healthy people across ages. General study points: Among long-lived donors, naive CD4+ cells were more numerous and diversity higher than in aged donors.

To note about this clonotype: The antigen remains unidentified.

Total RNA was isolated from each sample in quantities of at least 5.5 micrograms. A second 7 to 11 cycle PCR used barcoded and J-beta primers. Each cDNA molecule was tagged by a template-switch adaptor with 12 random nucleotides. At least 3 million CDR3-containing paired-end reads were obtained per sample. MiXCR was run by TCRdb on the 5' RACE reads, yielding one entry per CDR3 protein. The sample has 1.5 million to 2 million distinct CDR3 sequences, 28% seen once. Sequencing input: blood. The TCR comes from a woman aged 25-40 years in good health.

The CDR3 bases are TGTGCCAGCGGAAGGATTTTGAACGAGCAGTACTTC. It encodes CASGRILNEQYF. This chain connects TRBV9 to TRBJ2-7; D not certain. CDR3 length: 12 amino acids. V lost 7 bases and J lost 5, with 13 bases in between. Germline lookup yields CDR1 SGDLS and CDR2 YYNGEE.